The clone carrying this TCR beta chain was observed once. This record belongs to a study of cytomegalovirus exposure and HLA in healthy donors. Amplification used 60 Vbeta primers and 13 Jbeta primers. TCRdb's copy holds only in-frame clones and misses some; the assay was immunoSEQ multiplex PCR. The sample records 160,000 or so clones, 79% being singletons. The CDR3 totals 15 residues. V was cut by 6 bases and J by 4 bases, with 16 bases left in between. The V gene's germline CDR1 is MNHEY and CDR2 SVGAGI. The rearrangement links TRBV6-5 to TRBJ1-3, with no clear D. The material sequenced was PBMCs. This TCR was recovered from a man aged 35-49 years in good health and CMV-seronegative. CDR3 protein: CASRPSPSEGNTIYF. CDR3 bases: TGTGCCAGCAGGCCTAGTCCTAGTGAGGGAAACACCATATATTTT.